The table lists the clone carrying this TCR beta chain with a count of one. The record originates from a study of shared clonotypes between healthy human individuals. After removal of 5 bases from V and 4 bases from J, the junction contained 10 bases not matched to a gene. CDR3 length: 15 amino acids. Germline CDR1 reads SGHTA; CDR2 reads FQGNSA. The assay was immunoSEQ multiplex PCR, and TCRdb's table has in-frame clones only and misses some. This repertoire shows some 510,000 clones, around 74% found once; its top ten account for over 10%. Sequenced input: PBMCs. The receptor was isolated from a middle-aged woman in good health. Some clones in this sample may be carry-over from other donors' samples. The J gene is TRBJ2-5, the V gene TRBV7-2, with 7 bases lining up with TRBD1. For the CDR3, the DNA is TGTGCCAGCAGCGTGAGAGGGGGACAGAGAGAGACCCAGTACTTC. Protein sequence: CASSVRGGQRETQYF.